Given below is one T cell receptor beta chain in context. Its target is unknown. In the PCR, 60 Vbeta and 13 Jbeta primers were used. The authors' processing: A follow-up analysis tallied about 80 million unique TCR beta chains, 9 million to 11 million shared. Data came from immunoSEQ multiplex PCR; TCRdb stores just in-frame clones and leaves some out. The V and J calls and clone size were taken over from that table, and D and trimming were inferred from the DNA. The repertoire holds about 67,000 clones, with around 87% as singletons. From germline, CDR1 is SGHTA and CDR2 FQGNSA. The V segment lost 2 bases and the J segment 5 bases; nucleotides outside the gene matches: 5. The CDR3 has 14 amino acids. The sample belongs to a study of cytomegalovirus exposure and HLA in healthy donors. General observations from the study: In a later analysis, TCR association rates varied by HLA locus: DRB1 most, HLA-C fewest. A list of roughly 180 TCR beta chains associated with cytomegalovirus was given.

The sequencing sample was made of PBMCs. The receptor was isolated from a woman aged 25-40 years in good health and CMV-seropositive. This chain links TRBV7-2 with TRBJ2-7; TRBD1 agrees at 8 bases. CDR3 sequence (DNA): TGTGCCAGCAGCTTAAACAGGGGGGCCAACGAGCAGTACTTC. It codes for CASSLNRGANEQYF.